The 20 T cell receptor beta chains below were found in one sample sequenced in a study of CD8+CD57+ T cells in acquired aplastic anemia. The template for TCR beta VDJ and CDR3 sequence profiling was genomic DNA. TCRdb recomputed calls from the reads with MiXCR, one row per CDR3 protein. The data contain around 190,000 distinct CDR3 sequences, roughly 56% of them seen just once; the ten biggest clones take up 15% to 20%. The sequenced sample consisted of sorted CD4+, CD8+, or CD8+CD57+ T cells (not recorded which) from PBMCs. All receptors come from a human donor in good health, serving as a control.

This clonotype was seen once. Likely a read error: the CDR3 ends without its conserved phenylalanine or tryptophan. V gene TRBV9 combines with J gene TRBJ1-6, with D hard to call. Germline CDR1 is SGDLS and CDR2 is YYNGEE. V lost 3 bases and J lost 7, with 8 bases in between. The CDR3 loop spans 13 amino acids. The CDR3 is CASSDEINSPLHL. The CDR3 DNA reads TGTGCCAGCAGCGATGAGATAAATTCACCCCTCCACCTT.

This clonotype was seen repeatedly, ten times or more. V usage is TRBV14 and J usage is TRBJ1-6; 7 nucleotides align to TRBD1. CDR3 size: 18 residues. V lost 0 bases to trimming and J lost 1 base; unmatched junction nucleotides: 6. CDR1 and CDR2 from the germline V gene are SGHDN and FVKESK. CDR3: CASSQDWYRGSYNSPLHF. The DNA of the CDR3 is TGTGCCAGCAGCCAAGATTGGTACAGGGGATCCTATAATTCACCCCTCCACTTT.

This clonotype was counted once. The chain combines TRBV2 with TRBJ1-1; no clear D gene. Between the trimmed V and J ends, which lost 7 bases and 0 bases, there was a span of 9 bases. The CDR3 runs 13 residues. Looked up from germline, CDR1 is SNHLY and CDR2 is FYNNEI. Here the CDR3 reads CASILDVNTEAFF. CDR3 nucleotide sequence: TGTGCCAGCATCTTGGACGTGAACACTGAAGCTTTCTTT.

This clonotype was seen many times. The chain is built from TRBV28 and TRBJ2-7; 7 positions match TRBD2. Germline loops: CDR1 MDHEN, CDR2 SYDVKM. V was clipped by 2 bases and J by 5 bases; unmatched bases: 9. The CDR3 length is 15 residues. The chain's CDR3 is CASSLAGLGGNEQYF. DNA of the CDR3: TGTGCCAGCAGTTTAGCGGGATTGGGAGGGAACGAGCAGTACTTC. The variable domain in full, completed from reference TRBV28 and TRBJ2-7, reads DVKVTQSSRYLVKRTGEKVFLECVQDMDHENMFWYRQDPGLGLRLIYFSYDVKMKEKGDIPEGYSVSREKKERFSLILESASTNQTSMYLCASSLAGLGGNEQYFGPGTRLTVT.

Ten or more counts support this clonotype. The V gene is TRBV5-8, the J gene TRBJ1-2, with 7 bases fitting TRBD1. The germline CDR1 and CDR2 sequences are SGHTS and YDEGEE. The CDR3 covers 16 residues. The V and J ends lost 0 bases and 5 bases, in that order; junction bases with no gene match: 10. CDR3 DNA: TGTGCCAGCAGCTTGGGGACAGGACAGACACCTTATGGCTACACCTTC. Translating gives CASSLGTGQTPYGYTF.

The count of this clonotype is one. The chain employs TRBV7-3 and TRBJ1-1, with 7 bases fitting TRBD1. This CDR3 has 14 amino acids. The germline gives CDR1 SGHTA, CDR2 FQGTGA. V lost 4 bases to trimming and J lost 7 bases; unmatched junction nucleotides: 9. CDR3 in amino acids: CASSSDFRDSEAFF. Written as DNA, the CDR3 is TGTGCCAGCAGCTCAGATTTCCGGGACAGTGAAGCTTTCTTT. Full variable domain (missing parts from reference TRBV7-3 and TRBJ1-1): GAGVSQTPSNKVTEKGKYVELRCDPISGHTALYWYRQSLGQGPEFLIYFQGTGAADDSGLPNDRFFAVRPEGSVSTLKIQRTERGDSAVYLCASSSDFRDSEAFFGQGTRLTVV.

This clonotype was recorded many times. The chain is built from TRBV6-1 and TRBJ2-3; TRBD1 agrees at 8 bases. The CDR3 sequence is 13 residues long. Germline V CDR1 and CDR2: MNHNS, SASEGT. The chain's CDR3 is CGTTDRATDTQYF. The DNA for the CDR3 is TGTGGCACGACGGACAGGGCCACAGATACGCAGTATTTT.

The sample holds many counts of this clonotype. V and J are TRBV4-3 and TRBJ1-4; D remains unclear. Trimming took off 1 base at V and 0 bases at J, with 9 bases between the two ends. Germline values: CDR1 LGHNA, CDR2 YSLEER. The CDR3 is made up of 16 amino acids. CDR3 protein: CASSQAPAATNEKLFF. Written as DNA, the CDR3 is TGCGCCAGCAGCCAAGCCCCAGCTGCAACTAATGAAAAACTGTTTTTT.

The chain couples TRBV15 to TRBJ1-1, with D unresolved. V lost 1 base and J lost 4, with 10 bases in between. Germline V lookup: CDR1 LNHNV, CDR2 YYDKDF (reference sequence). The CDR3 loop spans 14 amino acids. CDR3 sequence reads: CATSRVLSGTEAFF. CDR3 DNA: TGTGCCACCAGCAGAGTCCTCTCCGGCACTGAAGCTTTCTTT.

With regard to this clonotype: One end of the junction fails to match germline, which may point to a read error. The gene calls are TRBV10-2 and TRBJ2-7; 12 bases are shared with TRBD1. The CDR3 has 15 residues. Germline V gives CDR1 WSHSY, CDR2 SAAADI. The CDR3 region is CASSAGTGGPYEQYF. The CDR3 DNA sequence: TGTGCCAGCTCCGCCGGGACAGGGGGCCCCTACGAGCAGTACTTC.

Here the CDR3 reads CASSLAPGLAAQETQYF. CDR3 sequence (DNA): TGTGCCAGCAGTTTAGCGCCGGGACTAGCGGCTCAAGAGACCCAGTACTTC. The gene calls are TRBV2 and TRBJ2-5, with 11 bases identical to TRBD2. Germline V gene data show CDR1 as SNHLY and CDR2 as FYNNEI. V shed 5 bases and J 2 bases; nucleotides not matched to a gene: 10. The CDR3 is 17 residues long.

The rearrangement uses TRBV15 and TRBJ2-7; 9 nucleotides line up with TRBD1. There are 15 residues in the CDR3. From germline, CDR1 is LNHNV and CDR2 YYDKDF (reference sequence). Germline trimming cut 3 bases from V and 3 bases from J; bases unmatched to any gene: 6. The CDR3 region has the DNA TGTGCCACCAGCAGCCCAGGACAGGGGCTCTACGAGCAGTACTTC. As protein: CATSSPGQGLYEQYF.

To note about this clonotype: Likely a read error: the CDR3 ends without its conserved phenylalanine or tryptophan. It is unclear where the CDR3 begins or ends on the DNA, so no DNA is shown, and the CDR3 is as TCRdb lists it. This chain uses TRBV19 with TRBJ2-5; the listed D gene, TRBD1, was not tested against the DNA. The CDR3 is 17 amino acids in total, end residues counted. CDR1 LNHDA and CDR2 SQIVND come from the germline V gene (reference sequence). CDR3 in amino acids: CASKDRVSSPFGYTFGS.

V usage is TRBV7-3 and J usage is TRBJ1-1; weak D call: TRBD1 (6 bases). The CDR3 contains 13 residues. Germline CDR1 is SGHTA and CDR2 is FQGTGA. Trimming cost V 5 bases and J 4 bases, with 11 bases left between them. CDR3 sequence: CASSITGSTEAFF. DNA for the CDR3: TGTGCCAGCAGCATTACAGGGAGCACTGAAGCTTTCTTT.

The DNA of the CDR3 is TGTGCCAGCTCACCCCCCACAGATACGCAGTATTTT. Translating gives CASSPPTDTQYF. V is TRBV18 and J is TRBJ2-3; D unresolved. The ends were cut back, 3 bases at V and 2 bases at J, with 3 bases in the middle. CDR1 and CDR2 (germline): KGHSH, LQKENI. This CDR3 contains 12 residues.

In this sample, this clonotype turned up many times. This chain connects TRBV4-1 to TRBJ2-1, with 8 nucleotides matching TRBD1. V lost 0 bases, J lost 3 bases, and 1 base stayed unmatched. CDR1 MGHRA and CDR2 YSYEKL come from the germline V gene. CDR3 size: 15 residues. The DNA for the CDR3 is TGCGCCAGCAGCCAAGAGGGACAGGACTACAATGAGCAGTTCTTC. The encoded protein is CASSQEGQDYNEQFF.

This clonotype has at least ten counts. The rearrangement links TRBV14 to TRBJ1-2, with a weak D call TRBD1 (6 bases). Trimming removed 2 bases from V and 8 bases from J, with 27 bases in between. This CDR3 contains 18 residues. Per the germline V gene, CDR1 is SGHDN and CDR2 is FVKESK. CDR3: CASSQHLGGQQEAKGYTF. As DNA, the CDR3 is TGTGCCAGCAGCCAACATTTGGGAGGACAGCAAGAGGCTAAAGGCTACACCTTC.

A few counts support this clonotype. This could be a read error, since a much larger clone is one nucleotide away. This CDR3 is CASSHPPGLTNEQYF. The CDR3 nucleotides are TGTGCCAGCAGCCATCCACCGGGACTGACAAATGAGCAGTACTTC. V usage is TRBV4-2 and J usage is TRBJ2-7, with D possibly being TRBD2 (6 bases). Between the trimmed V and J ends, which lost 3 bases and 7 bases, there was a span of 19 bases. The germline V gene has CDR1 LGHNA and CDR2 YNFKEQ. The CDR3 contains 15 residues.

The chain is built from TRBV25-1 and TRBJ2-7, with a tentative D call TRBD2 (5 bases). Deletions cut 5 bases from V and 6 bases from J, with 11 bases between. This CDR3 region has 12 residues. CDR1 is MGHDK, CDR2 SYGVNS, per germline. The CDR3 DNA is TGTGCCAGCAGTCGGACTTCCGGCGAGCAGTACTTC. Residues: CASSRTSGEQYF.

In regard to this clonotype: A single base separates this from a much larger clone, so it may be a read error. The chain employs TRBV6-5 and TRBJ2-7; possibly TRBD2 for D (5 bases). This CDR3 region has 16 residues. Germline V gives CDR1 MNHEY, CDR2 SVGAGI. The DNA of the CDR3 is TGTGTCAGCGGTGTGAGTGCCCCAGCCCTCTCCTACGAGCAGTACTTC. Translated: CVSGVSAPALSYEQYF.